Sequencing of this T cell receptor (beta chain) was carried out in a study of regulatory T cells in long-lasting Graves disease. This clonotype was observed a handful of times. Between the trimmed V and J ends, which lost 3 bases and 2 bases, there was a span of 14 bases. The V gene's germline CDR1 is GTSNPN and CDR2 SVGIG (reference sequence). The CDR3 extends over 14 amino acids. The time point was: newly diagnosed GD, antithyroid drugs for less than 3 months. Researchers made the TCR library from RNA that was extracted from PBMCs. To make TCR beta libraries, researchers used iRepertoire HTBI primers and Arm-PCR of CDR3 regions. TCRdb redid the calling of the multiplex PCR reads with MiXCR, one entry per CDR3 protein. The sample yields roughly 500,000 distinct CDR3 sequences, 9.5% to 15% seen once. This sample was also put to use in a study of T cells in Graves' hyperthyroidism and ophthalmopathy.

This rearrangement joins TRBV30 to TRBJ2-7; D is ambiguous. Sample: peripheral blood mononuclear cells (PBMCs), taken at new diagnosis, from a patient treated with antithyroid drugs. The source is a woman aged 25 to 39 with Graves disease. The CDR3 DNA follows: TGTGCCTGGAGCACGGCAGGTAATGCCTACGAGCAGTACTTC. Protein sequence: CAWSTAGNAYEQYF.